This T cell receptor beta chain was sequenced in a study of blood T cells in healthy people across ages. Broader study findings: Calculation of diversity from one million T cells yielded estimates considered to be underestimates.

A remark on this clonotype: Antigen specificity is unknown.

Combining a sample-barcoded 5' primer with a J-beta primer mix, a second PCR ran for roughly 6 to 12 cycles. Via MiXCR, TCRdb re-called the 5' RACE reads, giving one row per CDR3 protein. The sample lists roughly 1,100,000 distinct CDR3 sequences, roughly 24% occurring once. V shed 8 bases and J shed 8 bases, with 9 bases lying between them. CDR3 length: 10 amino acids. This sample also appeared in a second study, on T cells of mothers and their children.

The sample consisted of blood. V usage is TRBV12-3 or TRBV12-4 and J usage is TRBJ1-1; D is unresolved. The clonotype was recovered from a girl aged 2 to 9 in good health. The CDR3 DNA is TGTGCCAGCCTAGGCCTCGAAGCTTTCTTT. Amino acids: CASLGLEAFF.